The 17 T cell receptor beta chains reported below all come from one sample, sequenced in a study of cytomegalovirus exposure and HLA in healthy donors. PCR was performed using 60 Vbeta and 13 Jbeta primers. The table came from immunoSEQ multiplex PCR; TCRdb's copy has only in-frame clones and leaves some out. The record lists approximately 110,000 clones, of which the ten most abundant hold approximately 2.6%. The sequenced sample was PBMCs. The receptors come from a man aged 25 to 40 in good health and CMV-seronegative.

V and J are TRBV18 and TRBJ2-3; D possibly corresponds to TRBD1 (6 bases). V was pared by 4 bases and J by 2 bases, with 16 bases between. The CDR3 runs 16 residues. Per germline, CDR1 KGHSH and CDR2 LQKENI. The CDR3 nucleotides read TGTGCCAGCTCACTCCCGGCAGGGGAGCACACAGATACGCAGTATTTT. Protein product: CASSLPAGEHTDTQYF.

The chain has TRBV4-3 and TRBJ2-7, with 9 bases matching TRBD1. Losses at the gene ends were 3 bases for V and 4 bases for J; bases not matched to a gene: 4. This CDR3 is 14 amino acids long. The germline gives CDR1 LGHNA, CDR2 YSLEER. The CDR3 reads CASSHGTGRYEQYF. The CDR3 DNA is TGCGCCAGCAGCCACGGGACAGGGAGGTACGAGCAGTACTTC.

This sequence joins TRBV6-5 and TRBJ2-7; TRBD2 might be the D (5 bases). Looked up from germline, CDR1 is MNHEY and CDR2 is SVGAGI. CDR3 size: 13 residues. Trimming cost V 7 bases and J 1 base, with 11 bases left between them. This CDR3 is CASISGLSYEQYF. In nucleotides, the CDR3 is TGTGCCAGCATAAGCGGACTTTCCTACGAGCAGTACTTC.

The chain links TRBV11-2 to TRBJ2-1, with 10 nucleotides matching TRBD2. This CDR3 is 16 amino acids long. V shed 3 bases, J shed 9 bases, and the junction held 11 bases outside the gene matches. CDR1 and CDR2 from the germline V gene are SGHAT and FQNNGV. The DNA of the CDR3 is TGTGCCAGCAGCTTCTCCGGGACTAGCGAATACGGTGAGCAGTTCTTC. This translates into CASSFSGTSEYGEQFF.

The gene calls are TRBV30 and TRBJ1-1; a possible D gene is TRBD1 (6 bases). Germline V gives CDR1 GTSNPN, CDR2 SVGIG (reference sequence). The CDR3 sequence is 15 residues long. Trimming removed 4 bases at V and 3 bases at J, with 18 bases between. CDR3 sequence: CAWTPGRGGDTEAFF. The CDR3 DNA reads as TGTGCCTGGACCCCGGGGAGGGGGGGGGACACTGAAGCTTTCTTT. The whole variable domain, remainder taken from reference TRBV30 and TRBJ1-1, is SQTIHQWPATLVQPVGSPLSLECTVEGTSNPNLYWYRQAAGRGLQLLFYSVGIGQISSEVPQNLSASRPQDRQFILSSKKLLLSDSGFYLCAWTPGRGGDTEAFFGQGTRLTVV.

The chain couples TRBV7-9 to TRBJ2-6, with unresolved D. This CDR3 spans 15 amino acids. V dropped 5 bases and J dropped 0 bases, with 8 bases sitting between them. Looked up from germline, CDR1 is SEHNR and CDR2 is FQNEAQ (reference sequence). CDR3 region: CASSVLISGANVLTF. Here the CDR3 DNA reads TGTGCCAGCAGCGTCCTTATCTCTGGGGCCAACGTCCTGACTTTC.

This chain links TRBV4-3 with TRBJ1-4; no definite D call. The V and J ends lost 0 bases and 6 bases respectively, with 17 bases between them. The germline CDR1 and CDR2 sequences are LGHNA and YSLEER. The CDR3 consists of 17 residues. CDR3 sequence (DNA): TGCGCCAGCAGCCAAGATGGGCGGGCAGTAGGTGATGAAAAACTGTTTTTT. Residues: CASSQDGRAVGDEKLFF.

This chain links TRBV4-2 with TRBJ2-5, with TRBD2 identical over 11 bases. The DNA end favors TRBJ2-7, so the J call may be wrong. Germline V lookup: CDR1 LGHNA, CDR2 YNFKEQ. This CDR3 spans 15 amino acids. CDR3 DNA sequence: TGTGCCAGCAGCCAAGCTGGGACTAGCGGCTACGAGCAGTACTTC. It specifies CASSQAGTSGYEQYF.

J is TRBJ2-7 and V is TRBV10-3; 8 bases line up with TRBD2. This CDR3 comprises 15 residues. Germline V CDR1 and CDR2: ENHRY, SYGVKD. J was trimmed by 3 bases and V by 6 bases; bases with no gene match: 10. Here the CDR3 reads CAISGRLALNYEQYF. The CDR3 nucleotides read TGTGCCATCAGCGGTAGACTAGCGTTAAACTACGAGCAGTACTTC.

This chain joins TRBV21-1 and TRBJ2-6; TRBD2 reflects the table's D call only, with no check against the DNA. TRBV21-1 counts as a pseudogene. The length of the CDR3 is 21 residues. The CDR3: CASSNSPILTSGKSGANVLTF. CDR3 DNA sequence: TGTGCCAGCAGCAATTCGCCAATTTTGACTAGCGGGAAGTCTGGGGCCAACGTCCTGACTTTC.

The chain uses TRBV5-1 and TRBJ2-5, with 8 bases aligning to TRBD2. The germline V gene encodes CDR1 SGHRS and CDR2 YFSETQ. V was clipped by 0 bases and J by 4 bases; unmatched bases: 5. The CDR3 consists of 15 residues. The CDR3 nucleotides read TGCGCCAGCAGCTTGGAGGTTGCGGGAGGAGAGACCCAGTACTTC. Protein sequence: CASSLEVAGGETQYF.

The chain carries TRBV10-2 and TRBJ2-1; 7 bases map to TRBD2. CDR1 is WSHSY and CDR2 is SAAADI in the germline V gene. The CDR3 runs 14 residues. J lost 7 bases, V lost 3 bases, and 6 bases had no gene match. CDR3 in DNA: TGCGCCAGCAGTGAACAGCGGGGCGGGAATGAGCAGTTCTTC. This sequence encodes CASSEQRGGNEQFF.

The gene calls are TRBV30 and TRBJ2-7; D is possibly TRBD1 (6 bases). CDR1 and CDR2 (germline): GTSNPN, SVGIG (reference sequence). V lost 5 bases and J 2 bases, leaving 13 bases between the germline ends. The length of the CDR3 is 13 residues. In DNA form, the CDR3 reads TGTGCCTGGTCCTTCGAGGGGGCCTACGAGCAGTACTTC. Translation: CAWSFEGAYEQYF.

The rearrangement links TRBV4-2 to TRBJ2-4; D is unclear. The CDR3 spans 14 residues. Germline CDR1 and CDR2: LGHNA and YNFKEQ. Trimming removed 1 base at V and 2 bases at J, with 6 bases between. This chain's CDR3 is CASSQGRTKNIQYF. The CDR3 coding sequence is TGTGCCAGCAGCCAAGGGAGAACCAAAAACATTCAGTACTTC.

The V call is TRBV30, the J call TRBJ2-1; 10 nucleotides align to TRBD2. J was trimmed by 12 bases and V by 4 bases; bases with no gene match: 6. The CDR3 covers 12 residues. Germline V CDR1 and CDR2: GTSNPN, SVGIG (reference sequence). The CDR3 coding sequence is TGTGCCTGGATGCGGACTAGCGGTCTGCAGTTCTTC. This sequence encodes CAWMRTSGLQFF. Full variable domain (rest looked up from reference TRBV30 and TRBJ2-1): SQTIHQWPATLVQPVGSPLSLECTVEGTSNPNLYWYRQAAGRGLQLLFYSVGIGQISSEVPQNLSASRPQDRQFILSSKKLLLSDSGFYLCAWMRTSGLQFFGPGTRLTVL.

The chain couples TRBV7-2 to TRBJ2-1; the D gene is possibly TRBD1 (6 bases). V dropped 7 bases and J dropped 8 bases, with 18 bases sitting between them. The CDR3 is 14 amino acids. Per germline, CDR1 SGHTA and CDR2 FQGNSA. In DNA form, the CDR3 reads TGTGCCAGCACCCTGGGACAACGGGGCTATGAGCAGTTCTTC. The encoded protein is CASTLGQRGYEQFF.

V gene TRBV11-1 combines with J gene TRBJ2-7, with 12 bases identical to TRBD2. With V trimmed by 5 bases and J by 0 bases, 5 bases remained unmatched. CDR1 SGHAT and CDR2 FQDESV come from the germline V gene (reference sequence). The CDR3 runs 16 residues. CDR3 DNA: TGTGCCAGCAGCCTCGGACTAGCGGGACCCTCCTACGAGCAGTACTTC. Its translation: CASSLGLAGPSYEQYF.